This T cell receptor (beta chain) was captured by sequencing in a study of T cell repertoires in ileal Crohn's disease (dated by TCRdb to about 2019). Regarding the study in general: Median disease duration was around eight years, and about 35% of patients were identified as active smokers at the time of surgery. Postoperative therapy was given to about half of the patients, with thiopurines administered to fewer than 13 patients and anti-TNF agents administered to 15 to 20 patients. Endoscopic postoperative recurrence was defined as a Rutgeerts score above i0. M6 samples consisted of neoterminal ileum biopsies collected during postoperative colonoscopy. TCR repertoire analysis was done in 55 to 70 Crohn's disease patients from a prospective multicentre cohort. Surgery was performed for a complication in all patients, with stricturing disease in roughly 60% and penetrating disease in approximately 40%. The study was conducted in parallel with a multicentre cohort that was designed to identify predictors of early endoscopic recurrence following ileocolonic resection. A total of around 150 mucosal samples from some 57 patients were sequenced, collected from several sites on the surgical specimen as well as at postoperative endoscopy. Study-level results and caveats: Endoscopic recurrence was found to be associated with higher high-frequency clone percentages at surgery, and recurrence was observed in all patients with clonality above 26.8% (18/57). A significantly higher proportion of clonal expansions was observed in active smokers at surgery than in non-smokers (about 25% vs 20%, p=0.02). Compared with CD4 T cells, sorted CD8 T cells held more high-frequency clones, which suggests that the mucosal expansions were mostly CD8. Only a subgroup of patients, of unstated size, had their mucosal CD4 and CD8 T cells sorted and sequenced. Within the first year after surgery, the timing of postoperative endoscopy varied, and the median delay was around seven months.

For commercial TCRB immunosequencing, approximately 460 nanograms of biopsy DNA were submitted for each sample. Adaptive Biotechnology amplified CDR3 regions from genomic DNA with a two-step multiplex PCR that controlled for amplification bias. In the first PCR, primers covered every V and J gene segment, and in the second PCR, barcodes and Illumina adapters were added. CDR3 libraries were sequenced using an Illumina instrument. The published analysis was carried out like this. Vendor-provided pipelines were combined with custom analysis of raw data in R/Bioconductor under R version 3.3.0. Clonality, which ranges from 0 to 1, was calculated as the inverse of the normalised Shannon entropy across all productive clones. High-frequency clones were defined as the share of the repertoire occupied by the top 100 clones, with only clones passing a 95% confidence test being retained. Overlap between samples was measured with the Morisita-Horn index, while repertoire diversity was measured with the Simpson index. In its TCRdb copy, this immuneACCESS table keeps in-frame sequences only and misses some clones. Where compared with another copy, unresolved V genes explain less than half of these, and the others have no known cause. The D gene and trimming were derived from the DNA, and the V and J assignments and clone size from that table. Here the sample has about 62,000 clones; roughly 89% occur a single time. The ten largest account for roughly 2% of the sample.

Concerning this clone: Its cognate antigen has yet to be identified. There are no base qualities to consult, and no much larger clone falls within one base.

Read against the paper, the sample's time point label means: neoterminal ileum biopsy at postoperative endoscopy, about 6 months after surgery. Eligible patients were adults with ileal or ileocolonic Crohn's disease who had an indication for ileocolonic resection. Whole ileal mucosal biopsies were stored frozen at -80°C before DNA extraction. Genomic DNA was extracted from frozen whole biopsies using a TRizol-based method and was quantified with a NanoDrop 2000 spectrophotometer. CDR1 and CDR2 (SNHLY, FYNNEI) derive from the germline V gene. Inclusive of the bounding cysteine and phenylalanine, the CDR3 is 14 residues long. Only the CDR3 portion is preserved as DNA: 42 bases, with reading frame beginning at the first base. The germline ends are 12 bases apart after V is trimmed by 5 bases and J by 4 bases.

The chain links TRBV2 with TRBJ1-5; TRBD1 could be the D gene, as 6 bases match. Source material: ileal tissue. This clonotype was obtained from an adult with Crohn's disease. The CDR3 in this case is CASSKTQGNQPQHF. The DNA is as follows: TGTGCCAGCAGTAAAACCCAGGGGAATCAGCCCCAGCATTTT.